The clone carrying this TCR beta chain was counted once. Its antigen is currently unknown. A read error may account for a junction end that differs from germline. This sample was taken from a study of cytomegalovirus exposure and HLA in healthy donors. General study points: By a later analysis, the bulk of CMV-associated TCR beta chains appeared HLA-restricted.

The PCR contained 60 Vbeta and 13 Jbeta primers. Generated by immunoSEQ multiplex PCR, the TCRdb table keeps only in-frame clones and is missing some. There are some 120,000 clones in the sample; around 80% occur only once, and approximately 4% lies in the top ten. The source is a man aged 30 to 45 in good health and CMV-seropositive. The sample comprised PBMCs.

CDR3 nucleotide sequence: TGTGTCAGCAGTTACCTAAACACTGAAGCTTTCTTT. Protein sequence: CVSSYLNTEAFF. This chain links TRBV6-6 with TRBJ1-1; D gene ambiguous. Germline V gene data show CDR1 as MNHNY and CDR2 as SVGAGI (reference sequence). The CDR3 sequence is 12 residues long.